This T cell receptor beta chain comes out of a study of shared clonotypes between healthy human individuals (dated by TCRdb to 2020 to 2021). The study in broad terms: A few men and a couple of women, aged 18 to 49 years, made up the cohort. Each donor's leukapheresis produced roughly between about 0.9 and 9.5 billion PBMCs. To increase sequencing depth and limit assay-specific biases, TCR repertoire library preparation and sequencing were carried out by different laboratories using diverse techniques. Per donor, three plates each were used for CD4 naive and CD4 memory, two for CD8 naive, and one for CD8 memory. Blood TCR repertoires of five healthy adults were deeply sequenced to estimate repertoire size and the extent of clonotype sharing between individuals.

Using the deep immunoSEQ assay, multiplex PCR amplified TCR CDR3 regions from genomic DNA. Extracted genomic DNA from each cell subset was distributed evenly across all wells of several immunoSEQ 96-well plates, and each plate was treated as a replicate. For sorted subsets, approximately 210 ng of genomic DNA, equivalent to 25,000 to 30,000 T cell genomes, went into each replicate PCR. Purified libraries were measured with a Qubit 3.0 fluorometer, size-checked on a Bioanalyzer 2100, and measured again with the KAPA Library Quantification kit. A separate single-read 150-cycle Illumina NextSeq 550 flow cell was used to sequence each immunoSEQ 96-well plate. From the authors' description of their analysis: Because the immunoSEQ output included only junctional sequences and no quality scores, the filtering could not be the same as the filtering used for full-length reads. Sequences were annotated with PyIR, a Python wrapper for IgBLAST v1.9, using IMGT germline references to assign V/J genes and CDR3. Reads with weak V/J assignments (E-value above 1e-6), missing CDR3, stop codons, out-of-frame junctions, or ambiguous translated residues were removed. V3J clonotypes were defined as sequences sharing the same inferred V gene, J gene, and CDR3 amino acid sequence. To compute the percentage overlap between repertoires, the number of shared unique clonotypes was divided by the size of the smaller repertoire. RTK rarefaction, the Chao1 estimator, and Recon v2.1 estimates of unobserved clonotypes were used to assess repertoire richness. For all TCRbeta clonotypes obtained by the gDNA method from a few donors, generation probabilities were computed with OLGA. TCRdb took this table from immuneACCESS and kept in-frame rearrangements with V and J called. Such tables lack part of the clones; where checked against another copy, unresolved V genes explain under half of the gap, and the rest is unexplained. That table furnishes V, J and clone size, whereas the DNA furnished D and trimming. This sample comprises roughly 2,000,000 clones, about 95% of them detected only once. The top ten clones comprise more than 0.9% of the sample.

CD8 naive samples were CD45RO-negative cells positively selected for CCR7, giving a CD45RA+CCR7+ population that excluded TemRA cells. Healthy HIV-negative adults with no recently reported acute infections or vaccinations were included as donors. Every donor was a Caucasian adult living in Nashville, Tennessee, USA. Blood was obtained by leukapheresis, after which PBMCs were separated by Ficoll-Histopaque density gradient centrifugation and cryopreserved in liquid nitrogen vapor phase. Analytical flow cytometry was used to check the purity and quantity of each magnetically sorted T cell population. Each sorted fraction had its genomic DNA isolated and then quantified by UV absorbance on a Nanodrop 2000c. Between the V and J ends, shortened by 3 bases and 6 bases respectively, the junction contains 14 bases. The germline V gene provides CDR1 LGHNT and CDR2 FRNRAP. From the cysteine up to the phenylalanine, the CDR3 has a length of 15 residues. The kept DNA is CDR3 alone, 45 bases in frame from the first base.

Results and caveats for the whole study, not just this receptor: Because the study included only a small number of donors, the genetic and exposure-history diversity represented was limited. Sampling was restricted to blood, and TCR repertoires in tissue are likely to differ from TCR repertoires in blood. Larger estimated clonotype richness was generally found for naive subsets than for memory subsets. Pairwise subsampling indicated that sequencing depth was expected to affect the degree of clonotype sharing among donors. Clonotypes shared by all four sorted-subset donors showed higher generation probabilities than non-shared clonotypes. Sharing across several donors was observed for approximately 5% of naive CD4, under 4% of naive CD8, 2% to 2.5% of memory CD4, and roughly 0.4% of memory CD8 clonotypes. Even with the large sequencing depth, rarefaction of the sorted-subset datasets indicated that sequencing was incomplete.

A remark on this clone: What antigen it recognizes has not been identified. Per-base qualities were not stored, and no clone one base away is much larger.

The material sequenced was naive CD8+ T cells sorted from blood. This specimen's cell subset or site label, interpreted: CD45RA+CCR7+. This TCR came from a man aged 18 to 29 in good health. The chain uses TRBV12-5 and TRBJ2-2; matching of 5 bases hints at TRBD1 as the D gene. CDR3 sequence: CASGLWTSMAGELFF. The DNA reads TGTGCTAGTGGTTTATGGACATCCATGGCCGGGGAGCTGTTTTTT. Extended through the reference TRBV12-5 and TRBJ2-2 proteins, this CDR3 yields the full variable domain: DARVTQTPRHKVTEMGQEVTMRCQPILGHNTVFWYRQTMMQGLELLAYFRNRAPLDDSGMPKDRFSAEMPDATLATLKIQPSEPRDSAVYFCASGLWTSMAGELFFGEGSRLTVL.